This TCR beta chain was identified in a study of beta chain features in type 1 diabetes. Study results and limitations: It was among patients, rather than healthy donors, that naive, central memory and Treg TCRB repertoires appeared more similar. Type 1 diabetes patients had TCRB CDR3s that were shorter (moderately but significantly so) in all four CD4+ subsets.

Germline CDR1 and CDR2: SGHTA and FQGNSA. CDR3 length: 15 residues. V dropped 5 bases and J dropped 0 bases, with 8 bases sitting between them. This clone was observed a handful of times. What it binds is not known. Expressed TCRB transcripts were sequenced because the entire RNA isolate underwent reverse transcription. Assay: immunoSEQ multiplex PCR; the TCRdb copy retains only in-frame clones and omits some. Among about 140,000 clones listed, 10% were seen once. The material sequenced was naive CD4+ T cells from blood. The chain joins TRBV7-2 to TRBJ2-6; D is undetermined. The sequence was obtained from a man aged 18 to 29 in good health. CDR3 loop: CASSPTNSGANVLTF. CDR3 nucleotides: TGTGCCAGCAGCCCCACAAACTCTGGGGCCAACGTCCTGACTTTC.